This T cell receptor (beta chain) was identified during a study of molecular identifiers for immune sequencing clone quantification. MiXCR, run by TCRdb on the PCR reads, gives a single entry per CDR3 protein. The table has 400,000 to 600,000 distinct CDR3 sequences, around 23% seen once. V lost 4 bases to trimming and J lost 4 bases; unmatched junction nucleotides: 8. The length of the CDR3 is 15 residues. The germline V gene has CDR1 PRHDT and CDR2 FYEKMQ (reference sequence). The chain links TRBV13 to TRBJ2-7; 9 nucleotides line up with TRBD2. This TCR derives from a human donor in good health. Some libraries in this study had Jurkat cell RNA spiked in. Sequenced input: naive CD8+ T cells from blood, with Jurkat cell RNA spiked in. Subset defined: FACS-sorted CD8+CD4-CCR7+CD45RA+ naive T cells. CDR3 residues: CASSSQRGAAYEQYF. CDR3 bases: TGTGCCAGCAGCTCCCAGCGGGGGGCGGCTTACGAGCAGTACTTC.